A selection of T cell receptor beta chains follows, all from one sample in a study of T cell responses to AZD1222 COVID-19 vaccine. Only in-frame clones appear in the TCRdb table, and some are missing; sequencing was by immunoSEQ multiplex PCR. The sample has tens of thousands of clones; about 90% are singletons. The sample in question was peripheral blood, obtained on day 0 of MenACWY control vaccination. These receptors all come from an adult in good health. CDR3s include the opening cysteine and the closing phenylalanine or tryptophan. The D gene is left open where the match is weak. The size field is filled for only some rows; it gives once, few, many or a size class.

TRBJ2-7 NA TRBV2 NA TGTGCCAGCAGTGTCGCAGGGGTTTCGACCTACGAGCAGTACTTC CASSVAGVSTYEQYF
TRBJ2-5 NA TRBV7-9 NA TGTGCCAGCAGCTTAGCCGGGGTAGGAATCGAAGAGACCCAGTACTTC CASSLAGVGIEETQYF
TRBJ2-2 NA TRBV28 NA TGTGCCAGCAGACCCCCTTGGGGGACCTCGAACACCGGGGAGCTGTTTTTT CASRPPWGTSNTGELFF
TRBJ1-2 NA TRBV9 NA TGTGCCAGCAGCGTAGACTTTCCACGGGCTGGCTACACCTTC CASSVDFPRAGYTF
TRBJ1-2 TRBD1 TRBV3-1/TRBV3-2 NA TGTGCCAGCAGCCAAACACAGGGGTACACCTTC CASSQTQGYTF
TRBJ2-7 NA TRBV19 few TGTGCCAGTAGTACGGATACGTGGGCTAACGAGCAGTACTTC CASSTDTWANEQYF
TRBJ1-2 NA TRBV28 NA TGTGCCAGCAGTAGGAGGGGGAGCAGCTATGGCTACACCTTC CASSRRGSSYGYTF
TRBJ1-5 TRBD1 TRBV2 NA TGTGCCAGCAGTGATCGGACAGGGGGCCGTCAGCCCCAGCATTTT CASSDRTGGRQPQHF
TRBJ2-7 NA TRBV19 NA TGTGCCAGTAGTATCGGGGATCAGGGCGAGCAGTACTTC CASSIGDQGEQYF
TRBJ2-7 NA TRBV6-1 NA TGTGCCAGCAGTGAAGTCGAGACAGTCGAGCAGTACTTC CASSEVETVEQYF
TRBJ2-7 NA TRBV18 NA TGTGCCAGCTTTGCACTACTAGCTACAGACTACGAGCAGTACTTC CASFALLATDYEQYF
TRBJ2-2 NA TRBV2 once TGTGCCAGCAGTGAGCTGGCTCCGAACACCGGGGAGCTGTTTTTT CASSELAPNTGELFF
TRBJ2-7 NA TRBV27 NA TGTGCCAGCAGCCAACCCTTGGGGACCGACAGAGTGTACTTC CASSQPLGTDRVYF
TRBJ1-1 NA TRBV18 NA TGTGCCAGCTCACCGGCACAAATGAACACTGAAGCTTTCTTT CASSPAQMNTEAFF
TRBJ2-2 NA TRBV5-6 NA TGTGCCAGCAAGGGCTGGTTCACCGGGGAGCTGTTTTTT CASKGWFTGELFF
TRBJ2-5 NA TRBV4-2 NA TGTGCCAGCAGCCAAGACCGCGCGGGGGCCTCCGGGGAGACCCAGTACTTC CASSQDRAGASGETQYF
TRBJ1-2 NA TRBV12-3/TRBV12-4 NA TGTGCCAGCAGTTTCGGGGGACTGGATGGCTACACCTTC CASSFGGLDGYTF
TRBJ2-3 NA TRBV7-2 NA TGTGCCAGCAGCTTAGTCGTCCAGTCCGGGTGGGGGCAGTATTTT CASSLVVQSGWGQYF
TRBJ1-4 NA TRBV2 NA TGTGCCAGCAGTGAACAGTTGGCCGGAAATGAAAAACTGTTTTTT CASSEQLAGNEKLFF
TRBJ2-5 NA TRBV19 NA TGTGCCAGTAGAGCGTCCGGGGGACAAGAGACCCAGTACTTC CASRASGGQETQYF
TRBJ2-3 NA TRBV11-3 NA TGTGCCAGCAGCTTAAGGGGGGGCCTTGGAGATACGCAGTATTTT CASSLRGGLGDTQYF
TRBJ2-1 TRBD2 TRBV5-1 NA TGCGCCAGCAGCTTGTCCCTAGCGGGAGAAGTCCACAATGAGCAGTTCTTC CASSLSLAGEVHNEQFF